Below are 21 T cell receptor beta chains sequenced from a single sample in a study of CD8 T cells in Susac syndrome. Roughly 0.45 to 1 ug RNA was reverse transcribed with random hexamers. MiXCR, run by TCRdb on the immunoSEQ multiplex PCR reads, gives a single entry per CDR3 protein. The data hold a few hundred thousand distinct CDR3 sequences, with about 95% observed a single time. Sequencing input: CD4+ T cells from PBMCs. The receptors derive from a human donor with multiple sclerosis.

This chain uses TRBV20-1 with TRBJ2-1; D gene uncertain. Germline V gene lookup returns CDR1 DFQATT and CDR2 SNEGSKA (reference sequence). This CDR3 spans 12 amino acids. V dropped 6 bases and J dropped 0 bases, with 6 bases sitting between them. CDR3: CSAWGSYNEQFF. In DNA, the CDR3 is TGCAGTGCATGGGGCTCCTACAATGAGCAGTTCTTC.

V is TRBV6-6 and J is TRBJ2-7; 8 bases line up with TRBD2. Trimming removed 5 bases from V and 0 bases from J; junction bases left unmatched: 3. The CDR3 totals 14 residues. Germline lookup yields CDR1 MNHNY and CDR2 SVGAGI (reference sequence). The CDR3 nucleotides are TGTGCCAGCAGTAGCGGGGGAAGCTCCTACGAGCAGTACGTC. Protein product: CASSSGGSSYEQYV.

The chain uses TRBV9 and TRBJ2-7, with D maybe TRBD2 (5 bases). The V end lost 0 bases, the J end lost 0 bases, and 10 bases lay between the germline ends. The germline gives CDR1 SGDLS, CDR2 YYNGEE. The CDR3 sequence is 15 residues long. The CDR3 nucleotides are TGTGCCAGCAGCGTAGAAGGGAGTACCTCCTACGAGCAGTACTTC. Amino acids: CASSVEGSTSYEQYF.

J is TRBJ2-3 and V is TRBV5-1; 10 bases line up with TRBD2. The V gene end was trimmed by 4 bases and the J gene end by 8 bases; junction bases not matched to a gene: 4. This CDR3 has 13 residues. From germline, CDR1 is SGHRS and CDR2 YFSETQ. The CDR3 DNA reads TGCGCCAGCAGCGGTGTAGCGGGGGGTACGCAGTATTTT. Translated, it gives CASSGVAGGTQYF.

The chain uses TRBV4-2 and TRBJ2-5, with D perhaps matching TRBD2 (6 bases). The CDR3 is 14 residues long. Per the germline V gene, CDR1 is LGHNA and CDR2 is YNFKEQ. V lost 4 bases and J lost 3, with 12 bases in between. CDR3 loop: CASSPLGGEETQYF. In DNA, the CDR3 is TGTGCCAGCAGCCCCCTGGGGGGAGAAGAGACCCAGTACTTC.

Notes on this clonotype: One end of the junction fails to match germline, which may point to a read error. The chain uses TRBV12-3 or TRBV12-4 and TRBJ2-5, with D possibly matching TRBD2 (6 bases). The CDR3 consists of 14 residues. This chain's CDR3 is CASSLGRGKESQYF. The CDR3 DNA is TGTGCCAGCAGTTTGGGGCGGGGCAAAGAGTCCCAGTACTTC.

This chain uses TRBV12-3 or TRBV12-4 with TRBJ1-5, with D perhaps TRBD1 (5 bases). The V end was cut by 4 bases, the J end by 8 bases, with 15 bases between. The CDR3 totals 14 residues. The CDR3 region has the DNA TGTGCCAGCAGTTCCCGGACGGGGGTGGAGCCCCAGCATTTT. Translated, it gives CASSSRTGVEPQHF.

The chain uses TRBV30 and TRBJ1-3; a possible D gene is TRBD1 (5 bases). This CDR3 is 11 amino acids long. V was trimmed by 5 bases and J by 7 bases, leaving 9 bases between them. CDR1 and CDR2 from the germline V gene are GTSNPN and SVGIG (reference sequence). CDR3 region: CAWGTENTIYF. CDR3 coding DNA: TGTGCCTGGGGGACGGAGAACACCATATATTTT.

The chain links TRBV3-1 to TRBJ1-1; no reliable D call. V lost 0 bases, J lost 1 base, and 6 bases lay in between. Germline CDR1 LGHDT, CDR2 YNNKEL (reference sequence). This CDR3 is 14 amino acids long. CDR3 in amino acids: CASSQEAGNTEAFF. CDR3 in DNA: TGTGCCAGCAGCCAAGAGGCAGGGAACACTGAAGCTTTCTTT.

The chain couples TRBV5-6 to TRBJ2-7; D is perhaps TRBD1 or TRBD2 (6 bases each). Deletions cut 9 bases from V and 0 bases from J, with 13 bases between. Germline lookup yields CDR1 SGHDT and CDR2 YYEEEE. The length of the CDR3 is 13 residues. CDR3 DNA: TGTGCCATTACAGGGAGGAGCTCCTACGAGCAGTACGTC. Encoded protein: CAITGRSSYEQYV.

This chain uses TRBV21-1 with TRBJ1-5; whether TRBD1, the table's D call, matches the DNA was not checked. TRBV21-1 is labeled a pseudogene. This CDR3 region has 16 residues. In DNA form, the CDR3 reads TGTGCCAGCAGCGCAATTCAGGGGGCGGGGAATCAGCCCCAGCATTTT. Its protein is CASSAIQGAGNQPQHF.

The chain uses TRBV7-3 and TRBJ2-7; the D gene could be TRBD1 or TRBD2 (6 bases each). CDR3 length: 15 residues. V was clipped by 5 bases and J by 0 bases, with 14 bases between them. From germline, CDR1 is SGHTA and CDR2 FQGTGA. The CDR3 reads CASSPSGAVSYEQYF. The CDR3 DNA sequence: TGTGCCAGCAGCCCCTCGGGGGCCGTCTCCTACGAGCAGTACTTC. The variable domain in full, with the rest retrieved from reference TRBV7-3 and TRBJ2-7, is GAGVSQTPSNKVTEKGKYVELRCDPISGHTALYWYRQSLGQGPEFLIYFQGTGAADDSGLPNDRFFAVRPEGSVSTLKIQRTERGDSAVYLCASSPSGAVSYEQYFGPGTRLTVT.

The V and J genes are TRBV15 and TRBJ2-2; either TRBD1 or TRBD2 may fit D (5 bases each). Between the trimmed V and J ends, which lost 0 bases and 1 base, there was a span of 9 bases. Germline loops: CDR1 LNHNV, CDR2 YYDKDF (reference sequence). This CDR3 comprises 16 residues. CDR3 bases: TGTGCCACCAGCAGAGATTTTGGGGGGAACACCGGGGAGCTGTTTTTT. Its protein is CATSRDFGGNTGELFF. Full variable domain (missing parts from reference TRBV15 and TRBJ2-2): DAMVIQNPRYQVTQFGKPVTLSCSQTLNHNVMYWYQQKSSQAPKLLFHYYDKDFNNEADTPDNFQSRRPNTSFCFLDIRSPGLGDTAMYLCATSRDFGGNTGELFFGEGSRLTVL.

The rearrangement joins TRBV24-1 to TRBJ2-6, with a tentative D call TRBD1 (5 bases). Trimming shortened V by 9 bases and J by 8 bases, and 10 bases separated the two germline ends. CDR1 and CDR2 (germline): KGHDR, SFDVKD. This CDR3 contains 12 residues. The CDR3 DNA reads as TGTGCCACCTCTGACAGCACCAACGTCCTGACTTTC. Its translation is CATSDSTNVLTF.

The genes are TRBV5-1 and TRBJ2-1; 8 bases line up with TRBD1. The CDR3 runs to 12 residues. Unmatched junction bases numbered 1, after V lost 5 bases and J lost 6 bases. CDR1 is SGHRS and CDR2 is YFSETQ in the germline V gene. In DNA, the CDR3 is TGCGCCAGCAGGACAGGGGTCAATGAGCAGTTCTTC. Protein sequence: CASRTGVNEQFF.

V is TRBV15 and J is TRBJ2-3, with D possibly being TRBD1 (6 bases). This CDR3 spans 14 amino acids. Germline V lookup: CDR1 LNHNV, CDR2 YYDKDF (reference sequence). Deletions cut 0 bases from V and 6 bases from J, with 10 bases between. DNA of the CDR3: TGTGCCACCAGCAGAGAGGGGGCCAGGGATACGCAGTATTTT. Its protein is CATSREGARDTQYF.

The chain couples TRBV20-1 to TRBJ2-6; D unclear. Trimming left V 3 bases short and J 2 bases short, with 11 bases between. The CDR3 spans 15 residues. Per the germline V gene, CDR1 is DFQATT and CDR2 is SNEGSKA (reference sequence). CDR3 sequence reads: CSARGSRAGANVLTF. The CDR3 DNA is TGCAGTGCTAGGGGCTCCCGGGCTGGGGCCAACGTCCTGACTTTC.

The chain has TRBV6-6 and TRBJ2-7, with a weak D call TRBD2 (6 bases). The V end lost 6 bases, the J end lost 1 base, and 13 bases lay between the germline ends. CDR1 is MNHNY, CDR2 SVGAGI, per germline (reference sequence). CDR3 length: 14 residues. The CDR3 sequence: CASSLGGLSYEQYF. The CDR3 region has the DNA TGTGCCAGCAGCCTCGGGGGTCTTTCCTACGAGCAGTACTTC.

The chain has TRBV30 and TRBJ1-5; no reliable D call. Germline CDR1 reads GTSNPN; CDR2 reads SVGIG (reference sequence). V shed 1 base and J shed 7 bases, with 11 bases lying between them. There are 13 residues in the CDR3. For the CDR3, the DNA is TGTGCCTGGAGTGGACAACCGGGCCAGCCCCAGCATTTT. It codes for CAWSGQPGQPQHF.

The chain couples TRBV7-9 to TRBJ1-1; a weak D match, TRBD1 (6 bases). The CDR3 totals 13 residues. Germline CDR1 SEHNR, CDR2 FQNEAQ (reference sequence). Trimming took 1 base from V and 5 from J, leaving 8 bases between them. The CDR3 reads CASSLERGTEAFF. In nucleotides, the CDR3 is TGTGCCAGCAGCTTAGAAAGGGGGACTGAAGCTTTCTTT.

The CDR3 loop reads CASSRQVTYGLEQYF. CDR3 in DNA: TGTGCCAGCAGCCGACAGGTGACGTACGGATTGGAGCAGTACTTC. The chain couples TRBV12-3 or TRBV12-4 to TRBJ2-7, with D perhaps matching TRBD1 (6 bases). The CDR3 is 15 residues long. V was trimmed by 6 bases and J by 7 bases, leaving 22 bases between them.